The next 25 T cell receptor beta chains were all read from a single sample in a study of regulatory T cells in long-lasting Graves disease. Building of the TCR beta libraries involved iRepertoire HTBI primers and Arm-PCR of CDR3 regions. In TCRdb, the multiplex PCR reads were re-called with MiXCR into one record per CDR3 protein. The sample has 550,000 to 600,000 distinct CDR3 sequences, roughly 15% seen once. Time point noted: newly diagnosed GD, antithyroid drugs for less than 3 months. Following extraction of RNA from PBMCs, that RNA was used to make the TCR library. In addition, the sample was reused for a study of T cells in Graves' hyperthyroidism and ophthalmopathy.

This specimen consisted of peripheral blood mononuclear cells (PBMCs), obtained at new diagnosis, from a patient treated with antithyroid drugs. Source of these receptors: a man younger than 35 with Graves disease.

This clonotype was counted many times. V usage is TRBV6-1 and J usage is TRBJ1-3; 7 bases align to TRBD1. Germline values: CDR1 MNHNS, CDR2 SASEGT. Trimming took 5 bases from V and 0 from J; bases not matched to a gene: 4. The CDR3 totals 15 residues. DNA for the CDR3: TGTGCCAGCAGTAGGGACAGCTCCTCTGGAAACACCATATATTTT. Protein: CASSRDSSSGNTIYF.

CDR3: CAIRGDGSNQPQHF. The CDR3 coding sequence is TGTGCCATCAGGGGGGACGGCAGCAATCAGCCCCAGCATTTT. The chain carries TRBV10-3 and TRBJ1-5; TRBD1 might be the D (5 bases). The V end lost 6 bases, the J end lost 1 base, and 10 bases lay between the germline ends. Germline CDR1 ENHRY, CDR2 SYGVKD. The length of the CDR3 is 14 residues.

This clonotype was recorded at least ten times. This rearrangement joins TRBV12-3 or TRBV12-4 to TRBJ2-7, with unresolved D. The CDR3 sequence is 12 residues long. V was clipped by 8 bases and J by 6 bases, with 14 bases between them. The DNA for the CDR3 is TGTGCCAGCGGGGTCCTCTTCGTCGAGCAGTACTTC. This gives the protein CASGVLFVEQYF.

This clonotype was counted at least ten times. This sequence joins TRBV5-1 and TRBJ2-3; 10 bases line up with TRBD2. V dropped 4 bases and J dropped 0; count of bases not matched to a gene: 5. The CDR3 runs 16 residues. Germline-derived CDR1 and CDR2 are SGHRS and YFSETQ. CDR3 region: CASSPPTSGSTDTQYF. CDR3 DNA sequence: TGCGCCAGCAGCCCCCCGACTAGCGGGAGCACAGATACGCAGTATTTT.

This chain joins TRBV10-2 and TRBJ2-5; 10 nucleotides agree with TRBD2. The V segment lost 11 bases and the J segment 0 bases; nucleotides outside the gene matches: 9. The length of the CDR3 is 15 residues. Germline loops: CDR1 WSHSY, CDR2 SAAADI. The CDR3 sequence: CADQREGRDQETQYF. As DNA, the CDR3 is TGCGCCGACCAGCGGGAGGGCCGGGACCAAGAGACCCAGTACTTC.

This clonotype was found a few times. The chain has TRBV9 and TRBJ2-5; TRBD2 matches at 10 bases. The CDR3 spans 15 residues. The V gene end was trimmed by 4 bases and the J gene end by 5 bases; junction bases not matched to a gene: 8. CDR1 SGDLS and CDR2 YYNGEE come from the germline V gene. The CDR3 nucleotides are TGTGCCAGCAGCCCTAGCGGGAGACGGGCGGAGACCCAGTACTTC. Translating it yields CASSPSGRRAETQYF.

This clonotype occurred many times. This chain connects TRBV12-5 to TRBJ2-3; possible D gene TRBD1, 5 bases. CDR1 LGHNT and CDR2 FRNRAP come from the germline V gene. The CDR3 length is 15 residues. The V and J ends lost 0 bases and 2 bases respectively, with 9 bases between them. DNA of the CDR3: TGTGCTAGTGGTTTGGTTTGGGGCAACACAGATACGCAGTATTTT. Residues: CASGLVWGNTDTQYF. Variable domain in full (rest from reference TRBV12-5 and TRBJ2-3): DARVTQTPRHKVTEMGQEVTMRCQPILGHNTVFWYRQTMMQGLELLAYFRNRAPLDDSGMPKDRFSAEMPDATLATLKIQPSEPRDSAVYFCASGLVWGNTDTQYFGPGTRLTVL.

This clonotype has a count of ten or more. The CDR3 is CASRTGGSIAEAFF. The CDR3 coding sequence is TGCGCCAGCCGAACGGGGGGTAGTATCGCTGAAGCTTTCTTT. The chain employs TRBV5-1 and TRBJ1-1; tentatively, D is TRBD1 (5 bases). V was clipped by 7 bases and J by 6 bases, with 19 bases between them. Germline V gene sequence: CDR1 SGHRS, CDR2 YFSETQ. This CDR3 comprises 14 residues.

This clonotype was detected ten times or more. The chain employs TRBV13 and TRBJ1-4; 7 bases align to TRBD1. There are 17 residues in the CDR3. The V segment lost 5 bases and the J segment 2 bases; nucleotides outside the gene matches: 11. Germline-derived CDR1 and CDR2 are PRHDT and FYEKMQ (reference sequence). The CDR3 protein is CASSLRQGGWTNEKLFF. The CDR3 region has the DNA TGTGCCAGCAGCCTAAGACAGGGAGGATGGACTAATGAAAAACTGTTTTTT.

The chain has TRBV18 and TRBJ2-7; TRBD1 or TRBD2 may be the D gene (5 bases each). The germline gives CDR1 KGHSH, CDR2 LQKENI. V was shortened by 0 bases and J by 7 bases, with 19 bases between the two germline ends. The CDR3 length is 16 residues. CDR3 amino acids: CASSPPRAGSREEQYF. Here the CDR3 DNA reads TGTGCCAGCTCACCACCGAGGGCAGGGTCCCGAGAAGAGCAGTACTTC.

This clonotype was picked up many times. The V call is TRBV2, the J call TRBJ2-7, with D uncertain. The V and J ends lost 1 base and 0 bases respectively, with 4 bases between them. CDR1 SNHLY and CDR2 FYNNEI come from the germline V gene. This CDR3 contains 13 residues. The CDR3 reads CASSEGFSYEQYF. The CDR3 DNA is TGTGCCAGCAGTGAAGGCTTCTCCTACGAGCAGTACTTC.

V is TRBV5-4 and J is TRBJ2-5; TRBD2 matches 16 bases. CDR1 SGHNT and CDR2 YYREEE come from the germline V gene (reference sequence). After removal of 4 bases from V and 0 bases from J, the junction contained 15 bases not matched to a gene. The CDR3 consists of 21 residues. The CDR3 coding sequence is TGTGCCAGCAGCCCCAGGGTTACGGGACTAGCGGGAGGGAGGTACCAAGAGACCCAGTACTTC. As protein: CASSPRVTGLAGGRYQETQYF. The entire variable domain, with the rest obtained from reference TRBV5-4 and TRBJ2-5, is as follows: ETGVTQSPTHLIKTRGQQVTLRCSSQSGHNTVSWYQQALGQGPQFIFQYYREEENGRGNFPPRFSGLQFPNYSSELNVNALELDDSALYLCASSPRVTGLAGGRYQETQYFGPGTRLLVL.

In its sample, this clonotype was seen many times. This rearrangement joins TRBV13 to TRBJ2-1; 9 positions match TRBD2. This CDR3 spans 13 amino acids. The germline V gene has CDR1 PRHDT and CDR2 FYEKMQ (reference sequence). Unmatched junction bases numbered 7, after V lost 2 bases and J lost 14 bases. The CDR3 region has the DNA TGTGCCAGCAGCTTAACAGCGGGAGGCCCGGAGTTCTTC. This gives the protein CASSLTAGGPEFF.

This clonotype was detected a few times. The rearrangement links TRBV5-1 to TRBJ2-5; 7 bases agree with TRBD2. From germline, CDR1 is SGHRS and CDR2 YFSETQ. This CDR3 has 13 amino acids. The junction had 5 bases not matched to a gene; V was cut back by 7 bases and J by 2 bases. CDR3 residues: CASGGDQQETQYF. For the CDR3, the DNA is TGCGCCAGCGGGGGGGACCAACAAGAGACCCAGTACTTC. Full variable domain (outside the CDR3, taken from reference TRBV5-1 and TRBJ2-5): KAGVTQTPRYLIKTRGQQVTLSCSPISGHRSVSWYQQTPGQGLQFLFEYFSETQRNKGNFPGRFSGRQFSNSRSEMNVSTLELGDSALYLCASGGDQQETQYFGPGTRLLVL.

There are many counts of this clonotype. The chain employs TRBV2 and TRBJ2-7; 12 bases are shared with TRBD2. Germline values: CDR1 SNHLY, CDR2 FYNNEI. The J segment lost 5 bases and the V segment lost 3 bases, leaving 8 bases of the junction unmatched. This CDR3 has 16 amino acids. Here the CDR3 DNA reads TGTGCCAGCAGTGATAATCGACTAGCGGGAGTAGACGAGCAGTACTTC. Translating gives CASSDNRLAGVDEQYF.

A word on this clonotype: It differs at one base from a far larger clone, so likely a read error. The chain is built from TRBV7-9 and TRBJ2-2; D call uncertain. CDR3 length: 12 residues. The V end was cut by 1 base, the J end by 7 bases, with 4 bases between. Germline loops: CDR1 SEHNR, CDR2 FQNEAQ (reference sequence). This CDR3 reads CASSLGFGELFF. The CDR3 bases are TGTGCCAGCAGCTTAGGCTTCGGGGAGCTGTTTTTT.

This chain links TRBV10-2 with TRBJ2-5; D is ambiguous. The CDR3 has 14 amino acids. V was pared by 2 bases and J by 3 bases, with 10 bases between. In germline, CDR1 is WSHSY, CDR2 SAAADI. CDR3 in amino acids: CASSEARNEETQYF. CDR3 bases: TGCGCCAGCAGTGAGGCTAGAAACGAAGAGACCCAGTACTTC.

This clonotype was recorded many times. The chain couples TRBV20-1 to TRBJ2-1; D is perhaps TRBD2 (6 bases). This CDR3 region has 15 residues. Germline V gives CDR1 DFQATT, CDR2 SNEGSKA (reference sequence). The V end was cut by 4 bases, the J end by 10 bases, with 23 bases between. CDR3 sequence (DNA): TGCAGTGCTAACACACCGGGACTCCTAACGGGGGAGCAGTTCTTC. This translates into CSANTPGLLTGEQFF.

This clonotype was seen many times. The J gene is TRBJ2-1, the V gene TRBV28, with D unclear. The germline gives CDR1 MDHEN, CDR2 SYDVKM. V lost 5 bases and J 8 bases, leaving 10 bases between the germline ends. CDR3 size: 12 residues. The DNA of the CDR3 is TGTGCCAGCAGTCACGGCAGTTATGAGCAGTTCTTC. It codes for CASSHGSYEQFF.

The table lists this clonotype with a few counts. The chain links TRBV6-1 to TRBJ1-2; 7 bases are shared with TRBD1. The CDR3 loop spans 14 amino acids. The V segment lost 1 base and the J segment 5 bases; nucleotides outside the gene matches: 4. Germline assignment: CDR1 MNHNS and CDR2 SASEGT. CDR3 region: CASSEDYRGYGYTF. CDR3 DNA: TGTGCCAGCAGTGAAGACTACAGGGGATATGGCTACACCTTC.

This clonotype was observed at least ten times. The chain has TRBV10-3 and TRBJ2-7; D may be TRBD2 (6 bases). The V gene's germline CDR1 is ENHRY and CDR2 SYGVKD. Trimming stripped 2 bases from V and 0 bases from J, with 11 bases between. CDR3 size: 15 residues. CDR3 sequence: CAISEHGSGSYEQYF. The CDR3 DNA follows: TGTGCCATCAGTGAGCACGGGAGCGGCTCCTACGAGCAGTACTTC.

This clonotype was picked up a small number of times. The genes are TRBV20-1 and TRBJ2-5; TRBD1 matches 7 bases. This CDR3 contains 12 residues. Per germline, CDR1 DFQATT and CDR2 SNEGSKA (reference sequence). V shed 7 bases, J shed 2 bases, and the junction held 4 bases outside the gene matches. CDR3 loop: CSVTRGQETQYF. The CDR3 coding sequence is TGCAGTGTGACCAGGGGGCAAGAGACCCAGTACTTC.

There are many counts of this clonotype. This chain joins TRBV28 and TRBJ2-3; no clear D. This CDR3 is built from 11 residues. Per germline, CDR1 MDHEN and CDR2 SYDVKM. Deletions cut 7 bases from V and 6 bases from J, with 8 bases between. The CDR3 DNA follows: TGTGCCAGCACCACATGGGATACGCAGTATTTT. This encodes CASTTWDTQYF.

Worth noting for this clonotype: This may be a read error: a much more frequent sequence differs by one nucleotide. The chain has TRBV12-3 or TRBV12-4 and TRBJ2-5; 7 bases agree with TRBD2. J gave up 7 bases and V 4 bases, and 12 bases lay outside the gene matches. This CDR3 contains 15 residues. The CDR3 region has the DNA TGTGCCAGCAGTTCCCAGACTAGCCGTGAAGGGACCCAGTACTTC. It yields the protein CASSSQTSREGTQYF.

This clonotype occurred many times. V gene TRBV5-1 combines with J gene TRBJ2-1, with TRBD2 as a possible D gene (5 bases). This CDR3 region has 16 residues. The germline V and J ends were trimmed by 4 bases and 6 bases, with 20 bases remaining between them. Germline V gene data show CDR1 as SGHRS and CDR2 as YFSETQ. In DNA form, the CDR3 reads TGCGCCAGCAGCCTATTAGCCGGGAAAGGCTTCAATGAGCAGTTCTTC. This encodes CASSLLAGKGFNEQFF. Full variable domain (remainder filled in from reference TRBV5-1 and TRBJ2-1): KAGVTQTPRYLIKTRGQQVTLSCSPISGHRSVSWYQQTPGQGLQFLFEYFSETQRNKGNFPGRFSGRQFSNSRSEMNVSTLELGDSALYLCASSLLAGKGFNEQFFGPGTRLTVL.